The 26 T cell receptor beta chains given below trace back to one sample, sequenced in a study of T cell repertoires in cytomegalovirus infection. TCRdb ran MiXCR on the reads and lists one entry per CDR3 protein. Counted here are 200,000 to 300,000 distinct CDR3 sequences, 9.1% occurring once; the ten biggest clones make up over 13%. Sequenced material: PBMCs. Receptors originate from a human donor in good health (CMV status not recorded). Some clones in this sample may be carry-over from other donors' samples.

This CDR3 reads CASSQVEKLFF. Written as DNA, the CDR3 is TGTGCCAGCAGCCAAGTTGAAAAACTGTTTTTT. V usage is TRBV3-1 and J usage is TRBJ1-4; no clear D gene. Germline V lookup: CDR1 LGHDT, CDR2 YNNKEL (reference sequence). V lost 1 base and J 7 bases, leaving 1 base between the germline ends. This CDR3 is 11 amino acids long.

This clonotype was observed at least ten times. CDR3 residues: CASSPPVPSLQGAYEQYF. CDR3 sequence (DNA): TGTGCCAGCTCACCACCGGTCCCCAGCCTGCAGGGGGCCTACGAGCAGTACTTC. The chain combines TRBV18 with TRBJ2-7, with TRBD1 identical over 7 bases. Germline-derived CDR1 and CDR2 are KGHSH and LQKENI. This CDR3 is 18 amino acids long. Trimming at V came to 0 bases and at J to 2 bases, leaving 13 bases not matched to a gene.

Only a few counts were recorded for this clonotype. The rearrangement links TRBV20-1 to TRBJ1-1; TRBD1 is a possible D gene (5 bases). Trimming took 3 bases from V and 4 from J, leaving 12 bases between them. CDR3 length equals 13 residues. Germline V gene sequence: CDR1 DFQATT, CDR2 SNEGSKA (reference sequence). Here the CDR3 reads CSASGRVGTEAFF. The CDR3, as DNA: TGCAGTGCTAGTGGCAGGGTTGGCACTGAAGCTTTCTTT.

V gene TRBV29-1 combines with J gene TRBJ2-2, with 8 bases identical to TRBD1. The trim removed 2 bases at V and 8 bases at J, leaving 10 bases unmatched. Germline CDR1 is SQVTM and CDR2 is ANQGSEA. CDR3 length equals 15 residues. The CDR3 nucleotides read TGCAGCGTTGAAATTTACCGACAGGGGCTGGGGGAGCTGTTTTTT. Protein sequence: CSVEIYRQGLGELFF.

This clonotype showed up many times. J is TRBJ1-6 and V is TRBV7-2, with D possibly being TRBD1 (5 bases). In germline, CDR1 is SGHTA, CDR2 FQGNSA. The V gene lost 2 bases and the J gene lost 6 bases, with 8 bases spanning the gap. This CDR3 contains 14 residues. The CDR3 loop is CASSLWGVNSPLHF. DNA for the CDR3: TGTGCCAGCAGCTTATGGGGGGTTAATTCACCCCTCCACTTT.

This clonotype was found a few times. The J gene is TRBJ2-2, the V gene TRBV2, with D uncertain. The V end was cut by 7 bases, the J end by 4 bases, with 13 bases between. This CDR3 has 14 residues. Per the germline V gene, CDR1 is SNHLY and CDR2 is FYNNEI. CDR3 in DNA: TGTGCCAGCAACATCTTAGGGTTCACCGGGGAGCTGTTTTTT. Protein: CASNILGFTGELFF.

This clonotype was seen more than once but under ten times. The chain joins TRBV5-1 to TRBJ2-7, with D perhaps TRBD1 (7 bases). V was pared by 1 base and J by 4 bases, with 15 bases between. The germline CDR1 and CDR2 sequences are SGHRS and YFSETQ. The CDR3 extends over 15 amino acids. The CDR3 bases are TGCGCCAGCAGCTTGAGAGGGGGCGGAGGGTACGAGCAGTACTTC. Amino acid sequence: CASSLRGGGGYEQYF.

This clonotype was found many times. The gene calls are TRBV7-2 and TRBJ2-1; the D gene could be TRBD1 or TRBD2 (6 bases each). V was cut by 1 base and J by 7 bases, with 11 bases left in between. Germline V gene sequence: CDR1 SGHTA, CDR2 FQGNSA. This CDR3 is 14 amino acids long. The CDR3 DNA reads as TGTGCCAGCAGCTTAGTAAGGGGGGCGAATGAGCAGTTCTTC. This encodes CASSLVRGANEQFF.

This clonotype was counted at least ten times. The chain carries TRBV7-3 and TRBJ1-4, with D uncertain. CDR3 length: 13 residues. Germline V lookup: CDR1 SGHTA, CDR2 FQGTGA. Trimming shortened V by 5 bases and J by 8 bases, and 12 bases separated the two germline ends. Here the CDR3 reads CASSPQVGEKLFF. CDR3 bases: TGTGCCAGCAGCCCCCAGGTGGGGGAAAAACTGTTTTTT. Full variable domain (missing parts from reference TRBV7-3 and TRBJ1-4): GAGVSQTPSNKVTEKGKYVELRCDPISGHTALYWYRQSLGQGPEFLIYFQGTGAADDSGLPNDRFFAVRPEGSVSTLKIQRTERGDSAVYLCASSPQVGEKLFFGSGTQLSVL.

This clonotype was observed many times. J is TRBJ1-4 and V is TRBV6-1; D is perhaps TRBD1 (5 bases). With 6 bases removed from V and 4 bases from J, the gap between germline ends came to 15 bases. Per the germline V gene, CDR1 is MNHNS and CDR2 is SASEGT. There are 15 residues in the CDR3. The CDR3 here is CASRAGTSYNEKLFF. DNA of the CDR3: TGTGCCAGCAGAGCCGGGACGTCCTATAATGAAAAACTGTTTTTT.

This chain joins TRBV15 and TRBJ2-1; TRBD2 matches 11 bases. The J segment lost 8 bases and the V segment lost 5 bases, leaving 5 bases of the junction unmatched. CDR3 length: 14 residues. Germline-derived CDR1 and CDR2 are LNHNV and YYDKDF (reference sequence). This CDR3 reads CATSCRLAGHEQFF. The CDR3 DNA reads TGTGCCACCAGCTGCAGACTAGCGGGACATGAGCAGTTCTTC. The full variable domain, in which reference TRBV15 and TRBJ2-1 provide the parts outside the CDR3, is DAMVIQNPRYQVTQFGKPVTLSCSQTLNHNVMYWYQQKSSQAPKLLFHYYDKDFNNEADTPDNFQSRRPNTSFCFLDIRSPGLGDTAMYLCATSCRLAGHEQFFGPGTRLTVL.

Many counts were recorded for this clonotype. The chain links TRBV7-2 to TRBJ2-7; 9 bases are a match to TRBD2. V was clipped by 2 bases and J by 5 bases; unmatched bases: 10. CDR3 length: 16 amino acids. The germline CDR1 and CDR2 sequences are SGHTA and FQGNSA. In nucleotides, the CDR3 is TGTGCCAGCAGCTTAACAAAAAGCGGGGGGTCCAACGAGCAGTACTTC. Translating it yields CASSLTKSGGSNEQYF.

This clonotype was seen ten or more times. The rearrangement joins TRBV7-8 to TRBJ2-4, with 13 bases identical to TRBD2. Germline V lookup: CDR1 SGHVS, CDR2 FQNEAQ. CDR3 length: 18 amino acids. V lost 2 bases to trimming and J lost 1 base; unmatched junction nucleotides: 5. CDR3 sequence (DNA): TGTGCCAGCAGCTTAACTAGCGGGGGGGCGTTGGCCAAAAACATTCAGTACTTC. It yields the protein CASSLTSGGALAKNIQYF.

This clonotype has a count of ten or more. The V gene is TRBV7-2, the J gene TRBJ1-1; maybe TRBD1 (6 bases). CDR3 length: 15 residues. V was trimmed by 6 bases and J by 1 base, leaving 15 bases between them. The germline CDR1 and CDR2 sequences are SGHTA and FQGNSA. CDR3 DNA: TGTGCCAGCAGAGAAAAAGACAGGCCGAACACTGAAGCTTTCTTT. Residues: CASREKDRPNTEAFF. Looking up the rest from reference TRBV7-2 and TRBJ1-1 gives the full variable domain: GAGVSQSPSNKVTEKGKDVELRCDPISGHTALYWYRQSLGQGLEFLIYFQGNSAPDKSGLPSDRFSAERTGGSVSTLTIQRTQQEDSAVYLCASREKDRPNTEAFFGQGTRLTVV.

At least ten counts were recorded for this clonotype. The rearrangement links TRBV10-3 to TRBJ2-7, with 7 bases matching TRBD2. Germline CDR1 reads ENHRY; CDR2 reads SYGVKD. This CDR3 is built from 15 residues. J lost 5 bases, V lost 0 bases, and 7 bases had no gene match. CDR3 bases: TGTGCCATCAGTGAGTCGGCGGGAGTTGGCAACGAGCAGTACTTC. It specifies CAISESAGVGNEQYF.

This clonotype has at least ten counts. The chain joins TRBV7-2 to TRBJ1-5; D gene uncertain. The CDR3 is 15 amino acids. The V and J ends lost 0 bases and 3 bases respectively, with 9 bases between them. CDR1 and CDR2 (germline): SGHTA, FQGNSA. CDR3 sequence (DNA): TGTGCCAGCAGCTTAGCCGGGTCCTACAATCAGCCCCAGCATTTT. This translates into CASSLAGSYNQPQHF.

This clonotype showed up many times. CDR3 amino acids: CASSLFALGETQYF. The CDR3 DNA is TGTGCCAGCAGCTTATTCGCCCTTGGAGAGACCCAGTACTTC. This chain uses TRBV7-2 with TRBJ2-5; no firm D call. The CDR3 is 14 amino acids. Trimming removed 2 bases at V and 4 bases at J, with 11 bases between. The germline CDR1 and CDR2 sequences are SGHTA and FQGNSA.

This clonotype was seen ten or more times. In DNA form, the CDR3 reads TGTGCCAGCAGCCTCGGGATTACCAAGGACGAGCAGTACTTC. Encoded protein: CASSLGITKDEQYF. V is TRBV7-9 and J is TRBJ2-7; perhaps TRBD2 as D (5 bases). The germline V and J ends were trimmed by 5 bases and 5 bases, with 16 bases remaining between them. CDR1 is SEHNR and CDR2 is FQNEAQ in the germline V gene (reference sequence). The CDR3 length is 14 residues.

This clonotype showed up many times. The chain employs TRBV7-6 and TRBJ2-3; unclear D gene. This CDR3 has 13 amino acids. CDR1 and CDR2 (germline): SGHVS, FNYEAQ. Trimming took off 5 bases at V and 2 bases at J, with 8 bases between the two ends. This CDR3 reads CASSPRLTDTQYF. CDR3 sequence (DNA): TGTGCCAGCAGCCCGCGCCTCACAGATACGCAGTATTTT.

This clonotype occurred a few times. The chain joins TRBV20-1 to TRBJ2-2, with 9 bases fitting TRBD1. Germline CDR1 is DFQATT and CDR2 is SNEGSKA (reference sequence). This CDR3 spans 15 amino acids. V gave up 3 bases and J gave up 2 bases; unmatched junction bases: 4. In DNA form, the CDR3 reads TGCAGTGCTAGGAGGACAGGGGATAACACCGGGGAGCTGTTTTTT. Translation: CSARRTGDNTGELFF.

This clonotype has a handful of counts. The CDR3 DNA reads as TGTGCCAGTAGTATAAATCTCGGGAGCTCTGGAAACACCATATATTTT. This translates into CASSINLGSSGNTIYF. The chain recombines TRBV19 with TRBJ1-3; D uncertain. V was cut by 2 bases and J by 0 bases, with 11 bases left in between. CDR3 length: 16 residues. CDR1 and CDR2 from the germline V gene are LNHDA and SQIVND (reference sequence). Based on the CDR3 plus reference TRBV19 and TRBJ1-3, the full variable domain is DGGITQSPKYLFRKEGQNVTLSCEQNLNHDAMYWYRQDPGQGLRLIYYSQIVNDFQKGDIAEGYSVSREKKESFPLTVTSAQKNPTAFYLCASSINLGSSGNTIYFGEGSWLTVV.

Ten or more counts support this clonotype. V gene TRBV7-8 combines with J gene TRBJ2-1; tentatively, D is TRBD1 or TRBD2 (5 bases each). The V gene lost 2 bases and the J gene lost 3 bases, with 11 bases spanning the gap. This CDR3 spans 15 amino acids. Germline values: CDR1 SGHVS, CDR2 FQNEAQ. In DNA, the CDR3 is TGTGCCAGCAGCTTAAGGGACGTCAGCTACAATGAGCAGTTCTTC. This sequence encodes CASSLRDVSYNEQFF.

There are many counts of this clonotype. V and J are TRBV7-2 and TRBJ2-6; D unresolved. Trimming took 3 bases from V and 0 from J, leaving 12 bases between them. Germline CDR1 SGHTA, CDR2 FQGNSA. This CDR3 region has 17 residues. CDR3 nucleotide sequence: TGTGCCAGCAGCTTCCAGATAGTCAGCTCTGGGGCCAACGTCCTGACTTTC. Its protein product is CASSFQIVSSGANVLTF.

This chain joins TRBV19 and TRBJ2-1; a weak D match, TRBD2 (7 bases). The CDR3 runs 18 residues. V lost 7 bases and J 2 bases, leaving 24 bases between the germline ends. CDR1 is LNHDA and CDR2 is SQIVND in the germline V gene (reference sequence). CDR3 DNA sequence: TGTGCCAGTACCCGAACGGGGGGCGGTGGGGATACCTACAATGAGCAGTTCTTC. It encodes CASTRTGGGGDTYNEQFF.

The DNA of the CDR3 is TGCAGCGTTCGCCAGGGCGTTGGCTACACCTTC. It is translated as CSVRQGVGYTF. V is TRBV29-1 and J is TRBJ1-2, with a weak D call TRBD1 (5 bases). The CDR3 is made up of 11 amino acids. Trimming shortened V by 5 bases and J by 7 bases, and 11 bases separated the two germline ends. CDR1 is SQVTM, CDR2 ANQGSEA, per germline.

This clonotype has a handful of counts. This chain links TRBV10-3 with TRBJ2-7; D is possibly TRBD1 (6 bases). The CDR3 loop spans 14 amino acids. In germline, CDR1 is ENHRY, CDR2 SYGVKD. V lost 4 bases to trimming and J lost 0 bases, with 10 bases between them. The chain's CDR3 is CAISGTVSSYEQYF. The CDR3 DNA reads as TGTGCCATCAGTGGGACAGTGAGCTCCTACGAGCAGTACTTC.